This T cell receptor (beta chain) emerged from a study of CD8 T cells in Susac syndrome. Study background: Among the sequenced Susac syndrome patients, roughly six had active disease while eight were in remission.

Patients with Susac syndrome showed fulfilment of recently defined diagnostic criteria for definite or probable disease. The germline V gene encodes CDR1 LGHDT and CDR2 YNNKEL (reference sequence). J gave up 0 bases and V 1 base, and 10 bases lay outside the gene matches. This CDR3 has 19 amino acids. In the case of this clonotype: What it binds is unknown.

Random hexamers were used to reverse transcribe an amount of about 0.45 to 1 ug RNA. TCRdb ran MiXCR on the immunoSEQ multiplex PCR reads and lists one entry per CDR3 protein. Of about 130,000 distinct CDR3 sequences in the sample, about 95% were seen once. Regarding the study as a whole: The peak of CD8+ clonal expansion in Susac was seen in TEMRA cells and active patients.

The chain links TRBV3-1 to TRBJ2-7; 12 nucleotides agree with TRBD2. Sequencing was done on a sample of CD8+ T cells from PBMCs. This clonotype originated in a human donor with Susac syndrome. DNA for the CDR3: TGTGCCAGCAGCCAAGCCCTCGGGCTAGCGGGAGGGCCCTCCTACGAGCAGTACTTC. This sequence encodes CASSQALGLAGGPSYEQYF.